Below, 22 T cell receptor beta chains from the same sample are listed, as sequenced in a study of CD8+CD57+ T cells in acquired aplastic anemia (dated by TCRdb to 2017 to 2018). Flow cytometry had shown CD8+CD57+ cell expansion in the patients selected for sequencing. The sequencer listed for this sample is Illumina HiSeq 2000. Profiling of TCR beta VDJ combinations and CDR3 sequences used genomic DNA as the template. The public reads were quality trimmed at Q25 with fastp and then assembled into clones with MiXCR by TCRdb, keeping productive beta chains. Rows are combined by CDR3 protein, so each entry shows the most common genes and DNA. The sample table holds some 160,000 distinct CDR3 sequences, of which about 45% were seen once. The ten largest clones add up to 2.5% to 4% of the sample. Source material: sorted CD4+, CD8+, or CD8+CD57+ T cells (not recorded which) from PBMCs. These receptors originate from a human donor with aplastic anemia.

This chain uses TRBV7-2 with TRBJ1-1, with 8 positions matching TRBD1. Per germline, CDR1 SGHTA and CDR2 FQGNSA. J gave up 5 bases and V 1 base, and 3 bases lay outside the gene matches. The CDR3 is 14 amino acids. The DNA for the CDR3 is TGTGCCAGCAGCTTAGTCAACAGGGGGACTGAAGCTTTCTTT. Its translation is CASSLVNRGTEAFF.

This clonotype was counted at least ten times. This chain uses TRBV5-1 with TRBJ2-7, with D perhaps TRBD2 (5 bases). V was cut by 0 bases and J by 4 bases, with 11 bases left in between. CDR1 is SGHRS, CDR2 YFSETQ, per germline. The length of the CDR3 is 14 residues. The CDR3 spells CASSLGPGGYEQYF. The CDR3 region has the DNA TGCGCCAGCAGCTTGGGTCCAGGAGGTTACGAGCAGTACTTC.

This clonotype was seen repeatedly, ten times or more. The chain recombines TRBV11-2 with TRBJ2-1; D may be TRBD2 (5 bases). The CDR3 spans 11 residues. V was clipped by 10 bases and J by 4 bases, with 8 bases between them. Germline lookup yields CDR1 SGHAT and CDR2 FQNNGV. In DNA form, the CDR3 reads TGTGCCATTTGGAGGTACAATGAGCAGTTCTTC. Residues: CAIWRYNEQFF.

The V and J genes are TRBV12-3 or TRBV12-4 and TRBJ2-7; 10 bases align to TRBD2. This CDR3 contains 15 residues. V lost 5 bases, J lost 2 bases, and 6 bases stayed unmatched. The CDR3 DNA is TGTGCCAGCAGTGGGGAAGGACTAGCGGCCTACGAGCAGTACTTC. It translates to CASSGEGLAAYEQYF.

The rearrangement links TRBV19 to TRBJ2-7; D is uncertain. V was clipped by 9 bases and J by 6 bases, with 9 bases between them. Germline V lookup: CDR1 LNHDA, CDR2 SQIVND (reference sequence). This CDR3 has 10 residues. In DNA form, the CDR3 reads TGTGCCAGCCACCGGCTCGAGCAGTACTTC. Residues: CASHRLEQYF.

V and J are TRBV11-2 and TRBJ2-2, with D possibly called TRBD1 or TRBD2 (6 bases each). This CDR3 contains 16 residues. The germline V gene has CDR1 SGHAT and CDR2 FQNNGV. V dropped 2 bases and J dropped 6 bases, with 16 bases sitting between them. The CDR3: CASSLFGGQISGELFF. The CDR3 DNA reads TGTGCCAGCAGCTTATTCGGGGGCCAAATCTCCGGGGAGCTGTTTTTT.

The V and J genes are TRBV24-1 and TRBJ1-5, with D uncertain. The CDR3 sequence is 15 residues long. Per germline, CDR1 KGHDR and CDR2 SFDVKD. V was clipped by 5 bases and J by 0 bases, with 10 bases between them. The CDR3 DNA reads TGTGCCACCAGTGTTGTGACGGCTAGCAATCAGCCCCAGCATTTT. Translated: CATSVVTASNQPQHF.

This clonotype appeared once. A much bigger clone sits one base away, suggesting this may be a read error. This chain connects TRBV6-1 to TRBJ1-1, with a tentative D call TRBD1 (5 bases). The CDR3 covers 12 residues. The V gene's germline CDR1 is MNHNS and CDR2 SASEGT. CDR3 sequence reads: CASSSFGGEASF. In DNA form, the CDR3 reads TGTGCCAGCAGCAGCTTCGGGGGGGAAGCTTCCTTT.

The V call is TRBV2, the J call TRBJ1-5; D uncertain. Germline assignment: CDR1 SNHLY and CDR2 FYNNEI. V lost 2 bases and J lost 7, with 12 bases in between. The CDR3 length is 14 residues. The CDR3 DNA is TGTGCCAGCAGTGAAATAGCGGATATCCAGCCCCAGCATTTT. Translated, it gives CASSEIADIQPQHF.

This clonotype has more than one count but fewer than ten. This chain uses TRBV2 with TRBJ1-6, with no clear D. The germline V gene encodes CDR1 SNHLY and CDR2 FYNNEI. This CDR3 spans 14 amino acids. Trimming removed 4 bases at V and 5 bases at J, with 9 bases between. The CDR3 reads CASSAGRDNSPLHF. CDR3 DNA sequence: TGTGCCAGCAGTGCCGGACGGGATAATTCACCCCTCCACTTT.

This chain uses TRBV7-2 with TRBJ2-7; D is unresolved. Germline V gene data show CDR1 as SGHTA and CDR2 as FQGNSA. V shed 1 base and J shed 6 bases, with 10 bases lying between them. The CDR3 loop spans 13 amino acids. The CDR3 reads CASSLEASLEQYF. The CDR3 nucleotides are TGTGCCAGCAGCTTAGAGGCATCGCTCGAGCAGTACTTC.

A few counts support this clonotype. V usage is TRBV29-1 and J usage is TRBJ1-1; the D gene is possibly TRBD1 (6 bases). CDR1 is SQVTM, CDR2 ANQGSEA, per germline. The CDR3 contains 15 residues. Trimming took off 3 bases at V and 2 bases at J, with 16 bases between the two ends. CDR3 in amino acids: CSVEDSIIGNTEAFF. The CDR3 DNA reads as TGCAGCGTTGAGGACAGCATCATTGGAAACACTGAAGCTTTCTTT.

This clonotype was seen many times. The chain couples TRBV20-1 to TRBJ2-5; a possible D gene is TRBD2 (6 bases). This CDR3 has 13 residues. The germline CDR1 and CDR2 sequences are DFQATT and SNEGSKA (reference sequence). V dropped 3 bases and J dropped 1 base, with 9 bases sitting between them. The CDR3 DNA sequence: TGCAGTGCTAGGCGGGACTTCCAAGAGACCCAGTACTTC. Translating gives CSARRDFQETQYF.

The chain recombines TRBV11-2 with TRBJ2-3, with 12 bases fitting TRBD2. The CDR3 length is 18 residues. The ends lost 3 bases at V and 1 base at J; junction bases unmatched: 8. Germline loops: CDR1 SGHAT, CDR2 FQNNGV. Here the CDR3 reads CASSLLLRTSGGTDTQYF. CDR3 bases: TGTGCCAGCAGCTTGCTCCTTCGGACTAGCGGGGGCACAGATACGCAGTATTTT.

This clonotype came up many times. A much larger clonotype is one base distant, so this may be a read error. This chain uses TRBV19 with TRBJ2-3; D unclear. Germline CDR1 LNHDA, CDR2 SQIVND (reference sequence). The germline V and J ends were trimmed by 5 bases and 2 bases, with 8 bases remaining between them. The CDR3 extends over 13 amino acids. CDR3 bases: TGTGCCAGTAGTCGGACGGTCACAGATACGCAGTATTTT. Protein product: CASSRTVTDTQYF.

The sample holds many counts of this clonotype. The CDR3 loop is CASSVIGGTGLQPQHF. For the CDR3, the DNA is TGTGCCAGCAGCGTAATCGGCGGGACAGGGCTTCAGCCCCAGCATTTT. The rearrangement uses TRBV7-2 and TRBJ1-5; the match to TRBD1 covers 9 bases. The germline gives CDR1 SGHTA, CDR2 FQGNSA. V trimming: 5 bases; J trimming: 6 bases; junction bases outside the gene matches: 11. This CDR3 has 16 residues.

This clonotype was observed many times. This chain joins TRBV5-4 and TRBJ1-3; weak D call: TRBD1 (6 bases). This CDR3 contains 11 residues. V shed 7 bases and J shed 6 bases, with 8 bases lying between them. Looked up from germline, CDR1 is SGHNT and CDR2 is YYREEE (reference sequence). The CDR3 is CASEGQNTIYF. DNA of the CDR3: TGTGCCAGCGAGGGACAAAACACCATATATTTT.

The V call is TRBV2, the J call TRBJ1-2, with a possible D match to TRBD1 (6 bases). The germline V gene has CDR1 SNHLY and CDR2 FYNNEI. Trimming shortened V by 1 base and J by 6 bases, and 9 bases separated the two germline ends. This CDR3 is built from 13 residues. Here the CDR3 reads CASSEGRTDGYTF. For the CDR3, the DNA is TGTGCCAGCAGTGAAGGCCGGACAGATGGCTACACCTTC.

The chain combines TRBV20-1 with TRBJ2-2, with 9 bases aligning to TRBD2. This CDR3 comprises 16 residues. CDR1 is DFQATT and CDR2 is SNEGSKA in the germline V gene (reference sequence). The V segment lost 0 bases and the J segment 7 bases; nucleotides outside the gene matches: 9. The CDR3 reads CSARDYQAGGSGELFF. The CDR3 bases are TGCAGTGCTAGAGATTATCAGGCGGGGGGGAGCGGGGAGCTGTTTTTT.

The V and J genes are TRBV9 and TRBJ1-2; 8 bases fit TRBD1. The CDR3 has 15 residues. The ends lost 0 bases at V and 8 bases at J; junction bases unmatched: 9. Per the germline V gene, CDR1 is SGDLS and CDR2 is YYNGEE. CDR3 DNA sequence: TGTGCCAGCAGCGTAGCTCAGTTACAGGGGGGCGGCTACACCTTC. Its translation is CASSVAQLQGGGYTF.

This clonotype was observed many times. The rearrangement uses TRBV6-5 and TRBJ1-2; 10 positions match TRBD1. The V and J ends lost 2 bases and 4 bases, in that order; junction bases with no gene match: 7. CDR3 size: 16 residues. Germline CDR1 and CDR2: MNHEY and SVGAGI. The CDR3 region is CASSYPRGQGFYGYTF. The DNA for the CDR3 is TGTGCCAGCAGTTACCCTCGGGGACAGGGGTTCTATGGCTACACCTTC.

Points on this clonotype: A much larger clone sits a single nucleotide away, making a read error possible. The chain couples TRBV25-1 to TRBJ1-1; weak D call: TRBD1 (5 bases). The CDR3 is made up of 13 amino acids. Trimming removed 4 bases from V and 1 base from J, with 7 bases in between. Germline CDR1 reads MGHDK; CDR2 reads SYGVNS. The DNA of the CDR3 is TGTGCCAGCAGTGTACAGGCGAACACTGAAGCTTTCTTT. Residues: CASSVQANTEAFF.